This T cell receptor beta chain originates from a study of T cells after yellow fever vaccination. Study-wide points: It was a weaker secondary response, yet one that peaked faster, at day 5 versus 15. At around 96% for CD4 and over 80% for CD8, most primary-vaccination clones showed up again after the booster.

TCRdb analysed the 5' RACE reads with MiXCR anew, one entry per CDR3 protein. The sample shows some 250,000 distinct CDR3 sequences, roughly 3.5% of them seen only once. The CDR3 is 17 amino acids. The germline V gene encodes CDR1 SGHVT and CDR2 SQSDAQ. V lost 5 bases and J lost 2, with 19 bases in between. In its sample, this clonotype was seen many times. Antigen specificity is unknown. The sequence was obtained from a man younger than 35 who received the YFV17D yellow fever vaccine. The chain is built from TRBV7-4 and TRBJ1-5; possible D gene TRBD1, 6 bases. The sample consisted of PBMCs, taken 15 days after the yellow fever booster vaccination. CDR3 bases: TGTGCCAGCAGCATGCTGGACAGATGGAGGGGCAATCAGCCCCAGCATTTT. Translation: CASSMLDRWRGNQPQHF.